The table lists the clone carrying this TCR beta chain with a count of one. As originally analysed: Amplification of reference gene primers was used by the study to estimate nucleated cell counts. Profiling relied on immunoSEQ multiplex PCR, and the TCRdb table lists in-frame clones only, not all of them. The D gene and trimming were derived from the DNA, and the V and J assignments and clone size from that table. The sample records about 480,000 clones, roughly nine tenths being singletons. The Seattle site enrolled patients during active infection and followed them longitudinally. These data belong to a study of blood T cell repertoires in COVID-19. Study background: From the United States, Italy and Spain came samples of acute and convalescent COVID-19. The cDNA or gDNA used as material had been derived from T cells, B-cell-depleted T cells, or PBMCs.

Per germline, CDR1 KGHDR and CDR2 SFDVKD. V trimming: 4 bases; J trimming: 1 base; junction bases outside the gene matches: 1. The CDR3 loop spans 16 amino acids. The origin of this receptor is a man younger than 35 with COVID-19, enrolled during active disease. The sequencing sample was made of peripheral blood. The V and J genes are TRBV24-1 and TRBJ1-4, with TRBD1 identical over 11 bases. CDR3 protein: CATSEGTGGTNEKLFF. CDR3 in DNA: TGTGCCACCAGTGAAGGGACAGGGGGAACTAATGAAAAACTGTTTTTT.